The clone carrying this T cell receptor beta chain turned up a few times. In the study's own analysis: Nucleated cell counts were estimated from reference gene primer amplification. Profiled with immunoSEQ multiplex PCR; TCRdb holds only in-frame clones, not every one. V and J calls and clone size come straight from that table; D and trimming were deduced from the DNA. The repertoire consists of about 190,000 clones, with roughly 86% occurring once and the leading ten covering 2.5% to 3.5%. The data were taken from a study of blood T cell repertoires in COVID-19. Sequencing input: peripheral blood. The clonotype was recovered from a woman aged 25 to 39 with active or convalescent COVID-19.

The CDR3 loop reads CASSLGTGHNYGYTF. CDR3 DNA sequence: TGTGCCAGCAGCTTAGGAACAGGCCATAACTATGGCTACACCTTC. The rearrangement links TRBV7-9 to TRBJ1-2; D may be TRBD1 (5 bases). Trimming removed 1 base from V and 1 base from J, with 10 bases in between. The CDR3 sequence is 15 residues long. Germline V CDR1 and CDR2: SEHNR, FQNEAQ (reference sequence).